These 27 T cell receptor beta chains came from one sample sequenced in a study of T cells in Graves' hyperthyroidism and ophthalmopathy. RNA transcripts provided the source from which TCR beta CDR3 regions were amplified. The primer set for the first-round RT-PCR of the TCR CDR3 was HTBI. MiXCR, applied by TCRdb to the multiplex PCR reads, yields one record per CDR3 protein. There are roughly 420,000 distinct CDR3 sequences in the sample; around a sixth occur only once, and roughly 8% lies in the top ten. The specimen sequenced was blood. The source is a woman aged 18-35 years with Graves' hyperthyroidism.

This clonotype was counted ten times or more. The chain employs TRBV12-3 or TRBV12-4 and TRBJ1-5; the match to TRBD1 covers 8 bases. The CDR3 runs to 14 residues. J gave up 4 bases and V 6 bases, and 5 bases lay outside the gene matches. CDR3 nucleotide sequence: TGTGCCAGCAGCCTCGGACAGGGTAATCAGCCCCAGCATTTT. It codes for CASSLGQGNQPQHF.

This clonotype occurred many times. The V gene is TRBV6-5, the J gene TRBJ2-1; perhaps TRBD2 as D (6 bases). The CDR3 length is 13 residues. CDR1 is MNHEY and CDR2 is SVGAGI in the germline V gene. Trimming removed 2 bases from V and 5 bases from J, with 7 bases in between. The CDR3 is CASSYRGDNEQFF. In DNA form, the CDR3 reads TGTGCCAGCAGTTACCGCGGGGACAATGAGCAGTTCTTC.

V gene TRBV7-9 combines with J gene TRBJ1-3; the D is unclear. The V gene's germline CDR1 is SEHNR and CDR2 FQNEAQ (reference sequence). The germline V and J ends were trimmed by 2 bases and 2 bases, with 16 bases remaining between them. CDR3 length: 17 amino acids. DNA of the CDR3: TGTGCCAGCAGCTTAATCCAGCAATCCGCCGCTGGAAACACCATATATTTT. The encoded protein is CASSLIQQSAAGNTIYF.

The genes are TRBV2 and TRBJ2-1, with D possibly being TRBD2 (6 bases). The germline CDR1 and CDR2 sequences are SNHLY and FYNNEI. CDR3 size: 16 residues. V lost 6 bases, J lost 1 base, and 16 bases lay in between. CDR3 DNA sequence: TGTGCCAGCAGGACGGCTGGGGCGGGGTCCTACAATGAGCAGTTCTTC. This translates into CASRTAGAGSYNEQFF.

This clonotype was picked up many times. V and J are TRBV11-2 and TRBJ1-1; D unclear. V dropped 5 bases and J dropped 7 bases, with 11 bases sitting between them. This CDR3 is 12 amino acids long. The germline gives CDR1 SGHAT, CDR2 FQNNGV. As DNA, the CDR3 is TGTGCCAGCAGCCGGAGTAACCGTGAAGCTTTCTTT. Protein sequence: CASSRSNREAFF.

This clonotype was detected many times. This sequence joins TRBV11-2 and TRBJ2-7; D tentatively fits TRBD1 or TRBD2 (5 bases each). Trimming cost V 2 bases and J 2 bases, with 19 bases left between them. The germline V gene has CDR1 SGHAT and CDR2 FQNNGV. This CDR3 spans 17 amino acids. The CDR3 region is CASSLRPRGPRPYEQYF. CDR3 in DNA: TGTGCCAGCAGCTTAAGGCCTCGGGGCCCACGTCCCTACGAGCAGTACTTC.

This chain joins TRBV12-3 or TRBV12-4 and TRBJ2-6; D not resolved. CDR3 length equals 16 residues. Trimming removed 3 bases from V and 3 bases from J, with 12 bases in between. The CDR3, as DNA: TGTGCCAGCAGTTTCATCAGGAAAAGTGGGGCCAACGTCCTGACTTTC. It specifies CASSFIRKSGANVLTF.

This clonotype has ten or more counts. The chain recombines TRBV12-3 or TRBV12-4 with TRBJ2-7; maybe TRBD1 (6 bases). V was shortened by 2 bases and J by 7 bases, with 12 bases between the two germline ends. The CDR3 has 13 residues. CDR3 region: CASSLWGLREQYF. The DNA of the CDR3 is TGTGCCAGCAGTTTATGGGGGCTGCGGGAGCAGTACTTC.

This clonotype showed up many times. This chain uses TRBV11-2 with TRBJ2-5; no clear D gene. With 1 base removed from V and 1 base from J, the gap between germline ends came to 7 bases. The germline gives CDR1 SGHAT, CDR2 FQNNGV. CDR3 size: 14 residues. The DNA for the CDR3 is TGTGCCAGCAGCTTAGGGGCAGTCCAAGAGACCCAGTACTTC. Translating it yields CASSLGAVQETQYF.

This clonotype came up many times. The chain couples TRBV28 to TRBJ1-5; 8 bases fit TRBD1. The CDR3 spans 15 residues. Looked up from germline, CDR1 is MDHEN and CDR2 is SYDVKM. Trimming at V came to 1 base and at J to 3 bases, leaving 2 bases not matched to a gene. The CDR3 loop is CASSLFRGPNQPQHF. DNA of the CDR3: TGTGCCAGCAGTTTATTCAGGGGGCCCAATCAGCCCCAGCATTTT. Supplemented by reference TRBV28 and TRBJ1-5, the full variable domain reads DVKVTQSSRYLVKRTGEKVFLECVQDMDHENMFWYRQDPGLGLRLIYFSYDVKMKEKGDIPEGYSVSREKKERFSLILESASTNQTSMYLCASSLFRGPNQPQHFGDGTRLSIL.

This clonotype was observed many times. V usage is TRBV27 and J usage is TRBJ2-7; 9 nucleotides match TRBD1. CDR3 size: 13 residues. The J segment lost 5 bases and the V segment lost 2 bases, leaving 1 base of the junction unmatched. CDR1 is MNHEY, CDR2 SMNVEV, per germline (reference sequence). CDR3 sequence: CASSLRQGDEQYF. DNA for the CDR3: TGTGCCAGCAGTTTAAGACAGGGGGACGAGCAGTACTTC.

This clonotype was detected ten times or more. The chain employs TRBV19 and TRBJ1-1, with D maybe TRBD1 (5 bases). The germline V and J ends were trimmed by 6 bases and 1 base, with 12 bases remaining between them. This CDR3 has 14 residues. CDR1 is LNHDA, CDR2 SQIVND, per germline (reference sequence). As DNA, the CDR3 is TGTGCCAGTAGGTGGGGGGGAGGGAACACTGAAGCTTTCTTT. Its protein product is CASRWGGGNTEAFF.

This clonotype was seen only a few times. The CDR3 here is CASSLTPEGKGETQYF. The CDR3, as DNA: TGTGCCAGCAGTCTGACCCCAGAGGGCAAAGGAGAGACCCAGTACTTC. The J gene is TRBJ2-5, the V gene TRBV27; possibly TRBD2 for D (5 bases). The ends were cut back, 5 bases at V and 4 bases at J, with 20 bases in the middle. Per the germline V gene, CDR1 is MNHEY and CDR2 is SMNVEV (reference sequence). CDR3 size: 16 residues.

CDR3 sequence reads: CASSPRVGYYEQYF. For the CDR3, the DNA is TGTGCCAGCAGCCCCCGGGTGGGGTACTACGAGCAGTACTTC. The genes are TRBV11-3 and TRBJ2-7; unclear D gene. V lost 5 bases and J lost 3, with 14 bases in between. Germline CDR1 SGHNT, CDR2 YENEEA. The CDR3 runs to 14 residues.

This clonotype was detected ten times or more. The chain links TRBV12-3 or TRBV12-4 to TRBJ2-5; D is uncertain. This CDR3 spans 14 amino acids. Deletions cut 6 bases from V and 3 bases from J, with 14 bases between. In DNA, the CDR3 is TGTGCCAGCAGCCGCTTTCAGGCCGAAGAGACCCAGTACTTC. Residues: CASSRFQAEETQYF.

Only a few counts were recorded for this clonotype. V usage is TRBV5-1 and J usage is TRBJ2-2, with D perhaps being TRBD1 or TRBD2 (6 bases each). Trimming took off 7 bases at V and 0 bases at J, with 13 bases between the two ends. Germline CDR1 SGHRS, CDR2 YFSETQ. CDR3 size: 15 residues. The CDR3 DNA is TGCGCCAGCGGCAACAGGGAGGCGAACACCGGGGAGCTGTTTTTT. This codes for CASGNREANTGELFF.

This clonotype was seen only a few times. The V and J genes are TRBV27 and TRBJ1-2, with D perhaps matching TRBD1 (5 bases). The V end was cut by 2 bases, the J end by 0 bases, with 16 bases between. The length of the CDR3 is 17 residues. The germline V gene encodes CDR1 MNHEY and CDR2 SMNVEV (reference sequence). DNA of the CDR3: TGTGCCAGCAGTTTAGCAGCCGCGGACAACTCTAACTATGGCTACACCTTC. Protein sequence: CASSLAAADNSNYGYTF.

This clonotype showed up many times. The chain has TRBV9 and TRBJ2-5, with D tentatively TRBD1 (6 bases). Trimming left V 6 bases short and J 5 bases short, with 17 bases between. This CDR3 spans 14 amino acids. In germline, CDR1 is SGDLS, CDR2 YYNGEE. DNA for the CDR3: TGTGCCAGCAACCTGGGGGCGGTGGGGGAGACCCAGTACTTC. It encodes CASNLGAVGETQYF. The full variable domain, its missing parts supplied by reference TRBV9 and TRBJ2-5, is DSGVTQTPKHLITATGQRVTLRCSPRSGDLSVYWYQQSLDQGLQFLIQYYNGEERAKGNILERFSAQQFPDLHSELNLSSLELGDSALYFCASNLGAVGETQYFGPGTRLLVL.

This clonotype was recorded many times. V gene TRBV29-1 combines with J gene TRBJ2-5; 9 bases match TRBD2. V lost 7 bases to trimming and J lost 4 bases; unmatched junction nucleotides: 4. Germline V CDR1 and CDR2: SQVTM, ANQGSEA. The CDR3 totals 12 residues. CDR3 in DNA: TGCAGCGGCGTAGCGGGAGCAGAGACCCAGTACTTC. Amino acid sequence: CSGVAGAETQYF.

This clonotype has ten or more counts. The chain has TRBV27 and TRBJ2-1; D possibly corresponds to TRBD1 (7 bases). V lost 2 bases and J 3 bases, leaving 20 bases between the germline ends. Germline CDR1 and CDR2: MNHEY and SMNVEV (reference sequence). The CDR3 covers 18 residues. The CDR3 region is CASSLLSVSGGGYNEQFF. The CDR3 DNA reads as TGTGCCAGCAGTTTACTCAGTGTATCAGGGGGAGGCTACAATGAGCAGTTCTTC.

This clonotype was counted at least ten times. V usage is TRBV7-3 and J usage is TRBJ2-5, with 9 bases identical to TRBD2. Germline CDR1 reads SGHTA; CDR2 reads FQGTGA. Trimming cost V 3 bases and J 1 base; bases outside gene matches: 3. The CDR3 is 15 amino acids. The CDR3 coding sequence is TGTGCCAGCAGCTTGGGCGGGGGGGCCCAAGAGACCCAGTACTTC. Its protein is CASSLGGGAQETQYF.

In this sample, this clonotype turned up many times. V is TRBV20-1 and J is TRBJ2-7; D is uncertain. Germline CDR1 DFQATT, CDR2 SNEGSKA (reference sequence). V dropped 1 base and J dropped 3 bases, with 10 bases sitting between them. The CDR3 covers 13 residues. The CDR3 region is CSARGYVDYEQYF. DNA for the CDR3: TGCAGTGCTAGAGGGTACGTCGACTACGAGCAGTACTTC.

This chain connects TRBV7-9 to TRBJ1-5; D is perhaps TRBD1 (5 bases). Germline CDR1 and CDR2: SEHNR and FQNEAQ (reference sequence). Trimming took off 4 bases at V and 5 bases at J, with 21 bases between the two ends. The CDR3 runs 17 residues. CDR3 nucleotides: TGTGCCAGCAGCTCCGAATCTGGATTCCAGGGTCATCAGCCCCAGCATTTT. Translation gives CASSSESGFQGHQPQHF.

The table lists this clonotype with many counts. CDR3 amino acids: CASGSVTTGNFYNEQFF. The CDR3 nucleotides read TGTGCTAGTGGTTCCGTAACGACAGGGAATTTCTACAATGAGCAGTTCTTC. The chain links TRBV12-5 to TRBJ2-1; TRBD1 aligns across 7 bases. The CDR3 totals 17 residues. The V gene end was trimmed by 4 bases and the J gene end by 3 bases; junction bases not matched to a gene: 12. Germline CDR1 LGHNT, CDR2 FRNRAP.

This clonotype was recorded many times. Here the CDR3 DNA reads TGTGCCAGCAGTCCCACGGGCGCCCTAGTAGAGACCCAGTACTTC. Translating gives CASSPTGALVETQYF. The chain uses TRBV28 and TRBJ2-5; no definite D call. This CDR3 has 15 residues. Per the germline V gene, CDR1 is MDHEN and CDR2 is SYDVKM. V was shortened by 5 bases and J by 4 bases, with 17 bases between the two germline ends. The variable domain in full, with the rest retrieved from reference TRBV28 and TRBJ2-5, is DVKVTQSSRYLVKRTGEKVFLECVQDMDHENMFWYRQDPGLGLRLIYFSYDVKMKEKGDIPEGYSVSREKKERFSLILESASTNQTSMYLCASSPTGALVETQYFGPGTRLLVL.

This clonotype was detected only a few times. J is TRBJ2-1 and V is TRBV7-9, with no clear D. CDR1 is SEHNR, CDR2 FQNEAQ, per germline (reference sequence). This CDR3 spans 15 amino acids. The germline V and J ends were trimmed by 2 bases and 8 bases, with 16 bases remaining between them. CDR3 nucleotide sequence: TGTGCCAGCAGCTTATTTCCCATGAAGGTGGATGAGCAGTTCTTC. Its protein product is CASSLFPMKVDEQFF.

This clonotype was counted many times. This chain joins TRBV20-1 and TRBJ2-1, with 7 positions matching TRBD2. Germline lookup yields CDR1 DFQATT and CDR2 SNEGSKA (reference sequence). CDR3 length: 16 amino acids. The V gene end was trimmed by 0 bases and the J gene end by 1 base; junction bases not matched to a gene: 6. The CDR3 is CSARDPTSSSYNEQFF. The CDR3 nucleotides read TGCAGTGCTAGAGACCCGACTAGCTCATCCTACAATGAGCAGTTCTTC.